This TCR beta chain was captured in a study of cytomegalovirus exposure and HLA in healthy donors. Study context: The same platform used for the 500 to 850 first-cohort repertoires was also used for the approximately 120 validation repertoires, as a later analysis reported. Study-wide results and caveats: Despite most TCR sequences being rare, some public TCRs occurred in many donors. Cytomegalovirus-associated TCR beta chains were listed, numbering some 180. A few CMV-associated chains proved CMV antigen-specific in vitro.

Assay used: immunoSEQ multiplex PCR; TCRdb lists only in-frame clones, some missing. This sample has approximately 270,000 clones; roughly 84% occur once, and the top ten carry more than 10%. This clone was detected once. Its antigen remains unknown. The clonotype originates from a man younger than 30 in good health and CMV-seropositive. The material sequenced was PBMCs.

CDR3 coding DNA: TGCGCCAGCAGCTTAACCGGATCCCGAGCGGGGGACGATGAAAAACTGTTTTTT. Its protein product is CASSLTGSRAGDDEKLFF. The chain combines TRBV5-1 with TRBJ1-4; a weak D match, TRBD1 (5 bases). CDR3 size: 18 residues. V was pared by 2 bases and J by 6 bases, with 23 bases between. In germline, CDR1 is SGHRS, CDR2 YFSETQ. Using reference TRBV5-1 and TRBJ1-4 for the parts outside the CDR3, the full variable domain is KAGVTQTPRYLIKTRGQQVTLSCSPISGHRSVSWYQQTPGQGLQFLFEYFSETQRNKGNFPGRFSGRQFSNSRSEMNVSTLELGDSALYLCASSLTGSRAGDDEKLFFGSGTQLSVL.